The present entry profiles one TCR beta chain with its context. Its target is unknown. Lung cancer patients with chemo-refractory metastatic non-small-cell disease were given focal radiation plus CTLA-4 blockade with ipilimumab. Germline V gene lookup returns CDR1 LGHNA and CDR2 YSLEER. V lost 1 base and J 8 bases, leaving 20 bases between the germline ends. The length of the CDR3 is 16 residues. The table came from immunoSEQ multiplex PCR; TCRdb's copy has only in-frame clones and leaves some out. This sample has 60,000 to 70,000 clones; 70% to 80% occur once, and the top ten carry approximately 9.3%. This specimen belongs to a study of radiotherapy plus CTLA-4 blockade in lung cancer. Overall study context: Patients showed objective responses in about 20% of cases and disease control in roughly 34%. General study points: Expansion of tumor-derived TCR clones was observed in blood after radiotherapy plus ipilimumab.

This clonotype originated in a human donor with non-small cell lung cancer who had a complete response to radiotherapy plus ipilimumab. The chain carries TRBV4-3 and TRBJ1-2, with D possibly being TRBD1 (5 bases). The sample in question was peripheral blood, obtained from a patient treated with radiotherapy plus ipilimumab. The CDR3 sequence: CASSQAVLGQGYGYTF. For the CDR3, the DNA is TGCGCCAGCAGCCAAGCCGTGCTGGGTCAGGGCTACGGCTACACCTTC.